Listed below are T cell receptor beta chains from one sample, sequenced in a study of shared clonotypes between healthy human individuals. Libraries were prepared by immunoSEQ multiplex PCR; TCRdb keeps only in-frame clonotypes and omits some of them. This sample has under 750,000 clones, with roughly two thirds found just once. Sequenced sample: memory CD4+ T cells sorted from blood. All receptors come from a woman aged 25 to 39 in good health. Each CDR3 is given with its conserved first and last residue. Fields, in order: D gene, CDR3 length, J gene, clone size, V gene, CDR3 DNA, CDR3 protein. The D gene is left open where the match is weak. Clone size is given for some rows only: seen once, a few or many times, or a class if the clone is expanded.

D: NA; length: 14; J: TRBJ1-5; size: NA; V: TRBV6-6; DNA: TGTGCCAGCAGTTTTGACAGAAACAATCAGCCCCAGCATTTT; CDR3: CASSFDRNNQPQHF
D: NA; length: 13; J: TRBJ2-3; size: few; V: TRBV2; DNA: TGTGCCAGCACCGTTAAGGGCGCGGGTACGCAGTATTTT; CDR3: CASTVKGAGTQYF
D: TRBD1; length: 13; J: TRBJ1-1; size: NA; V: TRBV6-1; DNA: TGTGCCGGTCGACAGGGGGCGGGTACTGAAGCTTTCTTT; CDR3: CAGRQGAGTEAFF
D: TRBD1; length: 15; J: TRBJ1-3; size: NA; V: TRBV15; DNA: TGTGCCACCAGCAGCCCGGACAGGGCTGGAAACACCATATATTTT; CDR3: CATSSPDRAGNTIYF
D: TRBD1; length: 17; J: TRBJ2-1; size: NA; V: TRBV19; DNA: TGTGCCAGTAGTATAGATACGGGGACAGGCGGATACAATGAGCAGTTCTTC; CDR3: CASSIDTGTGGYNEQFF
D: NA; length: 14; J: TRBJ1-1; size: many; V: TRBV5-1; DNA: TGCGCCAGCAGCCCTCGGGCCTTGAACACTGAAGCTTTCTTT; CDR3: CASSPRALNTEAFF
D: NA; length: 15; J: TRBJ1-5; size: NA; V: TRBV15; DNA: TGTGCCACCAGCAGAGTAGGGGTTGCAAATCAGCCCCAGCATTTT; CDR3: CATSRVGVANQPQHF
D: NA; length: 13; J: TRBJ1-1; size: many; V: TRBV10-2; DNA: TGCGCCAGCAGTGAGCACAGGAACACTGAAGCTTTCTTT; CDR3: CASSEHRNTEAFF
D: TRBD1; length: 15; J: TRBJ2-5; size: NA; V: TRBV18; DNA: TGTGCCAGCTCTTCGGACAGGGGGCCCGGGGAGACCCAGTACTTC; CDR3: CASSSDRGPGETQYF
D: NA; length: 16; J: TRBJ1-3; size: many; V: TRBV25-1; DNA: TGTGCCAGCAGTGAAGAAGGCAGGGCCCCGGGACACACCATATATTTT; CDR3: CASSEEGRAPGHTIYF
D: NA; length: 15; J: TRBJ1-2; size: few; V: TRBV27; DNA: TGTGCCAGCAGTTCGACCTCGACAGGATCGTATGGCTACACCTTC; CDR3: CASSSTSTGSYGYTF
D: NA; length: 13; J: TRBJ1-2; size: NA; V: TRBV10-3; DNA: TGTGCCATCCGGACGGGTACTAACTATGGCTACACCTTC; CDR3: CAIRTGTNYGYTF
D: TRBD1; length: 13; J: TRBJ1-2; size: NA; V: TRBV6-1; DNA: TGTGCCAGCAGTGAAGCGGGGACAGCGGGCTACACCTTC; CDR3: CASSEAGTAGYTF
D: TRBD1; length: 13; J: TRBJ1-1; size: NA; V: TRBV2; DNA: TGTGCCAGCGGGACAGGGGTGGACACTGAAGCTTTCTTT; CDR3: CASGTGVDTEAFF